The 21 T cell receptor beta chains below come from one sample, sequenced in a study of cytotoxic CD8 clonotypes in ibrutinib-treated CLL. This table comes from immunoSEQ multiplex PCR, and its TCRdb copy is limited to in-frame clones, with some not included. The table lists about 140,000 clones, around 81% of them singletons. The source was PBMCs, collected after 36 months of ibrutinib treatment. Every receptor here comes from a human donor with chronic lymphocytic leukemia.

A remark on this clone: This specimen includes other DNA sequences encoding the same CDR3. V gene TRBV30 combines with J gene TRBJ2-7, with a possible D match to TRBD2 (7 bases). Germline-derived CDR1 and CDR2 are GTSNPN and SVGIG (reference sequence). The CDR3 is 14 residues long. V shed 0 bases and J shed 2 bases, with 11 bases lying between them. The CDR3 DNA reads as TGTGCCTGGAGTGTATTGGGGGGGCCCTACGAGCAGTACTTC. This codes for CAWSVLGGPYEQYF.

The gene calls are TRBV5-1 and TRBJ2-1, with D maybe TRBD2 (6 bases). CDR1 is SGHRS, CDR2 YFSETQ, per germline. The V end lost 1 base, the J end lost 6 bases, and 14 bases lay between the germline ends. The CDR3 is 15 amino acids. Here the CDR3 reads CASSLSGDGLNEQFF. The CDR3 nucleotides are TGCGCCAGCAGCTTGTCGGGAGATGGGCTCAATGAGCAGTTCTTC.

The gene calls are TRBV10-3 and TRBJ2-1, with 10 nucleotides matching TRBD2. With 8 bases clipped from V and 9 bases from J, the junction kept 4 bases outside the gene matches. This CDR3 is built from 12 residues. The V gene's germline CDR1 is ENHRY and CDR2 SYGVKD. The CDR3 here is CAIGKREGEQFF. As DNA, the CDR3 is TGTGCCATCGGAAAGCGGGAGGGTGAGCAGTTCTTC.

The chain joins TRBV2 to TRBJ2-7, with D unclear. The CDR3 is 10 residues long. Germline V gives CDR1 SNHLY, CDR2 FYNNEI. The CDR3 region is CASSEVRARV. In DNA form, the CDR3 reads TGTGCCAGCAGTGAAGTTCGGGCTCGGGTG.

The chain joins TRBV30 to TRBJ1-3; the D is unclear. CDR1 GTSNPN and CDR2 SVGIG come from the germline V gene (reference sequence). The CDR3 is made up of 13 amino acids. Trimming removed 4 bases from V and 1 base from J, with 8 bases in between. Written as DNA, the CDR3 is TGTGCCTGGAAGTGGGTGTCTGGAAACACCATATATTTT. This gives the protein CAWKWVSGNTIYF.

The chain recombines TRBV2 with TRBJ2-7; 10 bases match TRBD2. The CDR3 totals 14 residues. CDR1 is SNHLY, CDR2 FYNNEI, per germline. J lost 0 bases, V lost 8 bases, and 4 bases had no gene match. The CDR3: CASALAGASYEQYF. The DNA for the CDR3 is TGTGCCAGCGCCCTAGCGGGGGCCTCCTACGAGCAGTACTTC.

CDR3 loop: CASSNRDSRNQPQHF. As DNA, the CDR3 is TGTGCCAGCAGCAACCGGGACAGTCGAAATCAGCCCCAGCATTTT. This chain joins TRBV5-6 and TRBJ1-5, with 7 bases lining up with TRBD1. Germline V gives CDR1 SGHDT, CDR2 YYEEEE. The CDR3 has 15 amino acids. V shed 4 bases and J 4 bases; nucleotides not matched to a gene: 8.

The V gene is TRBV6-5, the J gene TRBJ1-1; no reliable D call. The CDR3 has 14 residues. V was shortened by 6 bases and J by 1 base, with 12 bases between the two germline ends. Germline CDR1 and CDR2: MNHEY and SVGAGI. As DNA, the CDR3 is TGTGCCAGCAGACCGACGATGAAGAACACTGAAGCTTTCTTT. Translation gives CASRPTMKNTEAFF.

The rearrangement links TRBV5-1 to TRBJ2-3; D is possibly TRBD1 (5 bases). The ends were cut back, 7 bases at V and 4 bases at J, with 16 bases in the middle. CDR1 and CDR2 from the germline V gene are SGHRS and YFSETQ. The length of the CDR3 is 14 residues. CDR3 nucleotides: TGCGCCAGCGCATTCACAGGAAGGGCAGATACGCAGTATTTT. Translating it yields CASAFTGRADTQYF.

The CDR3 nucleotides read TGTGCCAGCTCACTTCGACTAGCGGGGGGCACAGATACGCAGTATTTT. Translation: CASSLRLAGGTDTQYF. The rearrangement links TRBV18 to TRBJ2-3, with 12 bases that match TRBD2. The ends lost 4 bases at V and 1 base at J; junction bases unmatched: 3. This CDR3 spans 16 amino acids. CDR1 and CDR2 from the germline V gene are KGHSH and LQKENI.

V gene TRBV9 combines with J gene TRBJ2-3, with D perhaps matching TRBD1 (5 bases). Between the trimmed V and J ends, which lost 3 bases and 2 bases, there was a span of 19 bases. CDR1 is SGDLS and CDR2 is YYNGEE in the germline V gene. The CDR3 extends over 17 amino acids. CDR3 DNA sequence: TGTGCCAGCAGCGCCCCTGACAGTTGGGGTACCACAGATACGCAGTATTTT. Translation: CASSAPDSWGTTDTQYF.

V is TRBV5-1 and J is TRBJ1-4; TRBD1 matches at 9 bases. The CDR3 loop spans 15 amino acids. Germline V gene data show CDR1 as SGHRS and CDR2 as YFSETQ. Losses at the gene ends were 5 bases for V and 0 bases for J; bases not matched to a gene: 2. The CDR3 sequence is CASRDRGTTNEKLFF. CDR3 sequence (DNA): TGCGCCAGCAGAGACAGGGGGACAACTAATGAAAAACTGTTTTTT.

In nucleotides, the CDR3 is TGTGCCCGCGGAAAACCTGAAGCTTTCTTT. Residues: CARGKPEAFF. The chain couples TRBV30 to TRBJ1-1; D unresolved. The CDR3 contains 10 residues. Trimming shortened V by 8 bases and J by 6 bases, and 10 bases separated the two germline ends. CDR1 and CDR2 from the germline V gene are GTSNPN and SVGIG (reference sequence).

The chain joins TRBV15 to TRBJ1-5; 7 nucleotides align to TRBD1. The CDR3 consists of 17 residues. Germline V gene data show CDR1 as LNHNV and CDR2 as YYDKDF (reference sequence). The V gene end was trimmed by 3 bases and the J gene end by 0 bases; junction bases not matched to a gene: 8. The CDR3 protein is CATSRVQGGYSNQPQHF. The CDR3 DNA reads TGTGCCACCAGCAGGGTTCAGGGGGGATATAGCAATCAGCCCCAGCATTTT.

The genes are TRBV11-2 and TRBJ2-7; TRBD1 agrees at 7 bases. The CDR3 loop spans 15 amino acids. With V trimmed by 2 bases and J by 3 bases, 7 bases remained unmatched. Germline V gene data show CDR1 as SGHAT and CDR2 as FQNNGV. The CDR3 DNA reads TGTGCCAGCAGCTTAAACCGGGACAGCTTCTACGAGCAGTACTTC. Translation: CASSLNRDSFYEQYF. The full variable domain, rest sourced from reference TRBV11-2 and TRBJ2-7, is EAGVAQSPRYKIIEKRQSVAFWCNPISGHATLYWYQQILGQGPKLLIQFQNNGVVDDSQLPKDRFSAERLKGVDSTLKIQPAKLEDSAVYLCASSLNRDSFYEQYFGPGTRLTVT.

The J gene is TRBJ2-7, the V gene TRBV10-1; TRBD1 might be the D (6 bases). The germline V gene encodes CDR1 WNHNN and CDR2 SYGVQD (reference sequence). This CDR3 has 15 amino acids. V was shortened by 0 bases and J by 2 bases, with 11 bases between the two germline ends. The DNA for the CDR3 is TGCGCCAGCAGTGAGTCAAGTACAGGGACCTACGAGCAGTACTTC. Amino acid sequence: CASSESSTGTYEQYF.

This clone was counted once. V is TRBV7-7 and J is TRBJ2-1, with 7 positions matching TRBD2. The CDR3 has 12 residues. V lost 5 bases, J lost 10 bases, and 5 bases stayed unmatched. In germline, CDR1 is SSHAT, CDR2 FNYEAQ (reference sequence). The CDR3 here is CASSPSGEEQFF. The CDR3 DNA reads as TGTGCCAGCAGCCCAAGCGGGGAGGAGCAGTTCTTC.

This chain joins TRBV9 and TRBJ2-3; 7 nucleotides align to TRBD2. J gave up 2 bases and V 1 base, and 13 bases lay outside the gene matches. CDR1 is SGDLS, CDR2 YYNGEE, per germline. This CDR3 is 18 amino acids long. The CDR3: CASSVSTQSGIYTDTQYF. DNA for the CDR3: TGTGCCAGCAGCGTATCGACCCAAAGCGGGATCTACACAGATACGCAGTATTTT.

The chain joins TRBV5-1 to TRBJ2-1; TRBD2 might be the D (5 bases). V was clipped by 4 bases and J by 3 bases, with 8 bases between them. The germline V gene encodes CDR1 SGHRS and CDR2 YFSETQ. This CDR3 spans 13 amino acids. DNA for the CDR3: TGCGCCAGCAGCCGCGGGTACTACAATGAGCAGTTCTTC. Encoded protein: CASSRGYYNEQFF.

This chain connects TRBV30 to TRBJ1-4; D uncertain. V was trimmed by 0 bases and J by 8 bases, leaving 10 bases between them. Germline CDR1 reads GTSNPN; CDR2 reads SVGIG (reference sequence). The CDR3 has 13 residues. The chain's CDR3 is CAWSVSHREKLFF. The CDR3 region has the DNA TGTGCCTGGAGTGTAAGTCATCGCGAAAAACTGTTTTTT. Variable domain in full (rest from reference TRBV30 and TRBJ1-4): SQTIHQWPATLVQPVGSPLSLECTVEGTSNPNLYWYRQAAGRGLQLLFYSVGIGQISSEVPQNLSASRPQDRQFILSSKKLLLSDSGFYLCAWSVSHREKLFFGSGTQLSVL.

The rearrangement joins TRBV30 to TRBJ2-2; 7 positions match TRBD1. The V gene end was trimmed by 4 bases and the J gene end by 2 bases; junction bases not matched to a gene: 4. The CDR3 loop spans 14 amino acids. CDR1 and CDR2 from the germline V gene are GTSNPN and SVGIG (reference sequence). The CDR3 loop is CAWKQGPNTGELFF. In DNA, the CDR3 is TGTGCCTGGAAACAGGGGCCAAACACCGGGGAGCTGTTTTTT.